The clone carrying this TCR beta chain was counted between two and nine times. The junction differs from germline at one of its ends, possibly a read error. This CDR3 spans 12 amino acids. Germline V lookup: CDR1 SGHTA, CDR2 FQGNSA. Together with a sample-barcoded 5' primer, a J-beta primer mix was included in a second PCR lasting about 6 to 11 cycles. Each CDR3 protein is one row after TCRdb ran MiXCR on the 5' RACE reads. The table has about 620,000 distinct CDR3 sequences, roughly half seen once; the top ten hold 13%. These data belong to a study of blood T cells in healthy people across ages. Study-level background: T cells yielded about one barcoded beta molecule per two cells through template switching.

Donor samples were obtained from healthy Caucasian individuals from Russia, aged about 6 to 95. The TCR originated in a woman of 80 years or more in good health. V usage is TRBV7-2 and J usage is TRBJ2-1, with 7 bases identical to TRBD2. Sample: blood. CDR3 nucleotide sequence: TGTGCCGGCAGCCCAGGGAGGGATGAGCAGTTCTTC. The encoded protein is CAGSPGRDEQFF.